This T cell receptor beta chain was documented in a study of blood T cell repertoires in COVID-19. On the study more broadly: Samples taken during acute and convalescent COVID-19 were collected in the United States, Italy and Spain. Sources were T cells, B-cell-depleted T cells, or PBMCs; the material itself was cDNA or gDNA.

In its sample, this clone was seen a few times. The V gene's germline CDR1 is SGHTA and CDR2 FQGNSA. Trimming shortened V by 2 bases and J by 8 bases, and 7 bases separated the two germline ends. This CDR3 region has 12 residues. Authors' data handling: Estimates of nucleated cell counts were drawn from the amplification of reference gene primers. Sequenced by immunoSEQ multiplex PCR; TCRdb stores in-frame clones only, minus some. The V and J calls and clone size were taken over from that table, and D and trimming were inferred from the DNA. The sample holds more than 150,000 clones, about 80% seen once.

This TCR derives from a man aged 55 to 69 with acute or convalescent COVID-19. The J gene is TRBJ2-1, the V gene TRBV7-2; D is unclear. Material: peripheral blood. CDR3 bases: TGTGCCAGCAGCTTAACCAGGCATGAGCAGTTCTTC. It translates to CASSLTRHEQFF.